This TCR beta chain was sequenced in a study of shared clonotypes between healthy human individuals. In the study overall: CD8 memory received one plate per donor, CD8 naive two, CD4 memory three and CD4 naive three. General study findings and limits: Non-shared clonotypes displayed generation probabilities falling below those of clonotypes present in all four donors. When naive CD4 clonotypes were compared across a few donors, about 4.8% were shared.

This clone occurred once. Its target is not known. The sorted-subset replicate PCRs were given 200 ng DNA, which is about 29,000 T cell genomes. Produced via immunoSEQ multiplex PCR; TCRdb's table is partial and in-frame only. The table lists fewer than 2.5 million clones, roughly 93% of them singletons. This sequence was found in a man aged 18 to 35 in good health. Some clones in this sample may be carry-over from other donors' samples. The specimen sequenced was naive CD4+ T cells from PBMCs. The subset denotes: CD45RA+ positively selected.

Here the CDR3 reads CASNLGPSADTQYF. DNA of the CDR3: TGTGCCAGCAATCTAGGCCCCAGTGCAGATACGCAGTATTTT. The genes are TRBV2 and TRBJ2-3; D remains unclear. Germline V lookup: CDR1 SNHLY, CDR2 FYNNEI. The CDR3 has 14 amino acids. V was pared by 7 bases and J by 4 bases, with 15 bases between.